This TCR beta chain originates from a study of cytomegalovirus exposure and HLA in healthy donors. The PCR made use of 60 Vbeta and 13 Jbeta primers. Profiled with immunoSEQ multiplex PCR; TCRdb holds only in-frame clones, not every one. This sample has about 180,000 clones, with 76% found just once. Unmatched junction bases numbered 5, after V lost 4 bases and J lost 2 bases. Germline V gene lookup returns CDR1 MNHEY and CDR2 SMNVEV (reference sequence). The CDR3 covers 15 residues. The receptor comes from a man younger than 35 in good health and CMV-seronegative. Sequenced: PBMCs. The chain carries TRBV27 and TRBJ2-7; TRBD2 matches 10 bases. DNA of the CDR3: TGTGCCAGCAGTTCCCGGACTAGCGGTCCCTACGAGCAGTACTTC. Its translation: CASSSRTSGPYEQYF.